This T cell receptor beta chain was identified during a study of beta chain features in type 1 diabetes (dated by TCRdb to the late 2010s). Background for the entire study: Mean age, gender distribution, total cell number and subset yield were not different between patients and healthy donors. A total of approximately 99,000,000 sorted cells were examined across all samples, and RNA yield correlated strongly with the number of cells per subset. In the study, TCRB repertoires of sorted circulating CD4+ T cell subsets from recently diagnosed type 1 diabetes patients were compared with those of matched healthy donors. Naive and central memory subsets were obtained from all 28 donors, but regulatory and stem cell-like memory subsets were isolated from only 8 patients and roughly 8 healthy donors.

A single peripheral blood draw of about 120 mL on average was collected from each donor into heparinised tubes. Naive, central memory, regulatory and stem cell-like memory CD4+ T cells were sorted on a BD FACSAria II using a panel including CD45RO, CCR7, CD25, CD127, CD95 and CD27. Purity was above 95% for every sorted population. PBMCs were separated immediately by Lymphoprep density gradient centrifugation and were stained directly, without being cultured. To minimize batch effects, samples were stained and sorted in pairs, one healthy donor with one patient per experiment. In regard to this clone: Its cognate antigen has yet to be identified. No qualities accompany the bases; no much larger clone lies one base away.

The entire isolated RNA was reverse transcribed using the High Capacity cDNA Reverse Transcription Kit, and thus expressed TCRB transcripts were sequenced. Deep immunoSEQ sequencing was applied to naive, central memory and regulatory T cell samples, giving an average of roughly 3.5 million total reads per sample. Sorted cells were lysed in RLT buffer and RNA was extracted with DNase-treated RNeasy Micro or Mini kits, depending on cell number. Each cell subset was processed separately to prevent cross-contamination, with patient and healthy donor samples processed together. The immunoSEQ multiplex PCR was used to amplify TCRB sequences from cDNA, yielding 87-bp fragments that span the CDR3 region. The amplicons were sequenced using the Illumina HiSeq platform. Per the authors' processing: Synthetic template baselines were used to correct PCR bias computationally, reads within Hamming distance 2 were collapsed together, and singletons that could not be merged were discarded. Reads were aligned against IMGT so that V, D and J genes, CDR3 length and insertions or deletions at six rearrangement sites could be assigned. Within each subset, clonotype counts were normalized to sorted cell number, after which true diversity and Gini coefficients were computed with the tcR R package. The overlap coefficient, calculated on TCRB nucleotide sequences, was used to quantify repertoire sharing. TCRdb mirrors the immuneACCESS table, restricted to in-frame sequences. Some clones are absent from its copies; in checked studies, under half trace to an unresolved V gene, and the reason for the others is unknown. That table is the source of V, J and clone size, and D and trimming were worked out from the DNA. In this sample the table shows a few hundred thousand clones, about 25% of which occur a single time. Roughly 4% of the sample is held by the ten biggest clonotypes.

Taken from the germline V gene (reference sequence), the CDR1 and CDR2 loops are MNHEY and SMNVEV. The CDR3 sequence holds 14 residues, the cysteine and phenylalanine included. The only DNA kept is the CDR3, 42 bases in frame from the first base. V is cut by 6 bases and J by 2 bases, and the space between the germline ends is 14 bases. The full study reports these points: Shorter templates might have been favored by PCR, but patient and control samples were amplified and corrected together, so both groups would have been affected equally by any skew. At VDJ recombination sites, type 1 diabetes patients had fewer insertions and more deleted nucleotides, which implies abnormalities in thymic rearrangement. A moderate but significant shortening of TCRB CDR3 length was observed in type 1 diabetes patients in all four CD4+ subsets. Only small numbers of individuals were included in the HLA sub-analyses, which left unresolved whether HLA type had any influence on TCRB rearrangement. Sequencing cDNA rather than genomic DNA could over-represent highly expressing activated cells, although activation and CD3 levels did not differ between groups. Naive, central memory and regulatory TCRB repertoires appeared to be more similar among patients than among healthy donors.

In this chain, TRBV27 is recombined with TRBJ2-7, with the D gene not confidently named. The sequenced material came from central memory CD4+ T cells from blood. The sequence was collected from a man aged 25-40 years in good health. The CDR3 region reads CASSRGQETYEQYF. The sequenced DNA is TGTGCCAGCAGCCGAGGTCAGGAGACCTACGAGCAGTACTTC.